This passage covers 2 T cell receptor beta chains from one sample sequenced in a study of cytomegalovirus exposure and HLA in healthy donors. PCR amplification relied on 60 Vbeta primers (plus 13 Jbeta primers). The assay was immunoSEQ multiplex PCR, and TCRdb's table has in-frame clones only and misses some. Listed are over 100,000 clones; about 1.5% falls within the top ten. Sequenced sample: PBMCs. Every receptor here comes from a woman aged 40 to 50 in good health and CMV-seropositive.

On this clone itself: At one boundary the junction diverges from the germline segment, which might be a read error. V usage is TRBV19 and J usage is TRBJ1-5, with 10 bases lining up with TRBD1. Germline CDR1 LNHDA, CDR2 SQIVND (reference sequence). The CDR3 loop spans 13 amino acids. As DNA, the CDR3 is TGTGCCAGTAGTACCCTCCAGACAGGGGGCATGGATTTT. This gives the protein CASSTLQTGGMDF.

The chain has TRBV29-1 and TRBJ2-1; possibly TRBD1 for D (5 bases). Germline V CDR1 and CDR2: SQVTM, ANQGSEA. The CDR3 length is 13 residues. Trimming removed 5 bases at V and 6 bases at J, with 14 bases between. CDR3 coding DNA: TGCAGCGTTTGTCCGGACATTCGCAATGAGCAGTTCTTC. It encodes CSVCPDIRNEQFF.